This TCR beta chain was observed in a study of human T cells and chemical hapten exposure. Study context: 0.01% DPC was applied to the upper back in patch tests, which were read at 6 days. TCR yields per sample varied, mainly owing to small pooled library volume differences. General study results and limits: Expanded TCR sets contained significantly more large CDR3 similarity clusters than controls.

Points on this clonotype: Its antigen remains unidentified.

TCRdb passed the RACE reads through MiXCR, listing each CDR3 protein once. The data show some 250,000 distinct CDR3 sequences, roughly 8% seen once. The time point: pre-sensitization, week 0. The treatment is: therapeutic diphenylcyclopropenone sensitization with weekly scalp DPC. This CDR3 has 15 residues. V lost 2 bases to trimming and J lost 4 bases; unmatched junction nucleotides: 5. Germline V CDR1 and CDR2: MNHEY, SVGEGT. The sample in question was whole blood, obtained in connection with sensitization to the hapten diphenylcyclopropenone (DPC). The sequence derives from a man younger than 35 with alopecia areata. Some clones in this sample may be carry-over from other donors' samples. The chain is built from TRBV6-2 or TRBV6-3 and TRBJ2-1; 7 bases match TRBD1. CDR3 loop: CASSYGPQGYNEQFF. In nucleotides, the CDR3 is TGTGCCAGCAGTTACGGGCCACAGGGGTACAATGAGCAGTTCTTC.